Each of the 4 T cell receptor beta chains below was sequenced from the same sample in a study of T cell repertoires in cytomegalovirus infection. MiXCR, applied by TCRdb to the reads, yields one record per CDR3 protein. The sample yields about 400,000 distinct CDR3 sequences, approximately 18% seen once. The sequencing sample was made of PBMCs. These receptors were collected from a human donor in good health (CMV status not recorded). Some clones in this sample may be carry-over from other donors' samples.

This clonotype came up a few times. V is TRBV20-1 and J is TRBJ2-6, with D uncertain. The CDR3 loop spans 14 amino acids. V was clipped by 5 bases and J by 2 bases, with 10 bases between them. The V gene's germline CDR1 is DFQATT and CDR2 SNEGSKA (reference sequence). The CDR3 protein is CSAGQRAGANVLTF. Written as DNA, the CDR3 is TGCAGTGCTGGTCAAAGGGCTGGGGCCAACGTCCTGACTTTC.

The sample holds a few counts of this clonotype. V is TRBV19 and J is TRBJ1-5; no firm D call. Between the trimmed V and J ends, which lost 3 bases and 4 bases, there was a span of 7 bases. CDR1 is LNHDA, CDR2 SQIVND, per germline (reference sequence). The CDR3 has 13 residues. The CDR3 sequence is CASSINGNQPQHF. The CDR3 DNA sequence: TGTGCCAGTAGTATTAATGGAAATCAGCCCCAGCATTTT.

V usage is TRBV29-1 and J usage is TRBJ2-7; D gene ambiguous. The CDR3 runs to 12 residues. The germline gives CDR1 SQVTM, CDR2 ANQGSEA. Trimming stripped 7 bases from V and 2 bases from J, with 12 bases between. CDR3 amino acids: CSADIGAYEQYF. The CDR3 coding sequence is TGCAGCGCTGATATTGGGGCCTACGAGCAGTACTTC.

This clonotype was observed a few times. The CDR3 bases are TGTGCCAGCAGCTTCGCAGCTACGCCAGATACGCAGTATTTT. Its protein is CASSFAATPDTQYF. The rearrangement joins TRBV7-2 to TRBJ2-3; D not resolved. CDR3 length: 14 amino acids. Trimming cost V 3 bases and J 4 bases, with 11 bases left between them. Germline V gene lookup returns CDR1 SGHTA and CDR2 FQGNSA.